The 10 T cell receptor beta chains listed next were all sequenced from one sample in a study of long-term antiretroviral therapy in people with HIV. An immunoSEQ assay, version v3.0, was performed at survey level. Produced via immunoSEQ multiplex PCR; TCRdb's table is partial and in-frame only. This repertoire shows fewer than 20,000 clones, approximately 82% found once; its top ten account for under 10%. The sequenced sample was unsorted PBMCs, obtained 0.3 years before starting antiretroviral therapy. The receptors originated from a man between 50 and 59 years old with HIV.

The gene calls are TRBV7-2 and TRBJ1-2; TRBD1 matches at 9 bases. Germline V CDR1 and CDR2: SGHTA, FQGNSA. V trimming: 5 bases; J trimming: 13 bases; junction bases outside the gene matches: 11. The CDR3 has 13 amino acids. The CDR3 region is CASSPDGGTGPTF. The DNA for the CDR3 is TGTGCCAGCAGCCCGGACGGGGGGACAGGGCCCACCTTC.

The chain uses TRBV27 and TRBJ1-4, with unresolved D. Trimming took off 5 bases at V and 4 bases at J, with 14 bases between the two ends. Germline V CDR1 and CDR2: MNHEY, SMNVEV (reference sequence). This CDR3 has 15 residues. In nucleotides, the CDR3 is TGTGCCAGCAGTCCTTCCCCGCGCGGTAATGAAAAACTGTTTTTT. It yields the protein CASSPSPRGNEKLFF.

V usage is TRBV11-2 and J usage is TRBJ2-2; 8 nucleotides align to TRBD1. V gave up 2 bases and J gave up 4 bases; unmatched junction bases: 3. The CDR3 has 15 amino acids. CDR1 and CDR2 (germline): SGHAT, FQNNGV. CDR3 sequence: CASSLQGAGTGELFF. CDR3 DNA: TGTGCCAGCAGCTTACAGGGGGCGGGCACCGGGGAGCTGTTTTTT.

The genes are TRBV15 and TRBJ2-7, with D perhaps TRBD1 (6 bases). The V gene lost 7 bases and the J gene lost 0 bases, with 16 bases spanning the gap. Germline assignment: CDR1 LNHNV and CDR2 YYDKDF (reference sequence). The CDR3 extends over 15 amino acids. DNA for the CDR3: TGTGCCACCACCCCCGAGGGGGTGTTCTCCTACGAGCAGTACTTC. Translated: CATTPEGVFSYEQYF.

The V and J genes are TRBV5-5 and TRBJ2-1; D call uncertain. CDR3 length equals 12 residues. In germline, CDR1 is SGHKS, CDR2 YYEKEE (reference sequence). V was cut by 0 bases and J by 9 bases, with 7 bases left in between. The CDR3 loop is CASSLESPEQFF. The CDR3 region has the DNA TGTGCCAGCAGCTTGGAATCACCTGAGCAGTTCTTC.

This chain connects TRBV9 to TRBJ2-2; maybe TRBD1 (5 bases). V lost 3 bases, J lost 6 bases, and 18 bases lay in between. Looked up from germline, CDR1 is SGDLS and CDR2 is YYNGEE. The CDR3 is 16 amino acids. This CDR3 reads CASSERTRATPGELFF. The CDR3 nucleotides read TGTGCCAGCAGCGAAAGGACCAGGGCGACCCCCGGGGAGCTGTTTTTT. The entire variable domain, with the rest obtained from reference TRBV9 and TRBJ2-2, is as follows: DSGVTQTPKHLITATGQRVTLRCSPRSGDLSVYWYQQSLDQGLQFLIQYYNGEERAKGNILERFSAQQFPDLHSELNLSSLELGDSALYFCASSERTRATPGELFFGEGSRLTVL.

This clone was counted only a few times. The chain couples TRBV7-6 to TRBJ2-2; no clear D. CDR1 is SGHVS, CDR2 FNYEAQ, per germline. Between the trimmed V and J ends, which lost 4 bases and 1 base, there was a span of 10 bases. The CDR3 sequence is 15 residues long. The CDR3 DNA reads TGTGCCAGCAGCTCCCCTGGGGTGAACACCGGGGAGCTGTTTTTT. This sequence encodes CASSSPGVNTGELFF.

This rearrangement joins TRBV6-6 to TRBJ2-5, with 8 bases that match TRBD1. Germline loops: CDR1 MNHNY, CDR2 SVGAGI (reference sequence). The CDR3 contains 14 residues. The V and J ends lost 7 bases and 1 base, in that order; junction bases with no gene match: 5. DNA for the CDR3: TGTGCCAGCAAGGGACAGGCCCCCCAAGAGACCCAGTACTTC. The encoded protein is CASKGQAPQETQYF.

This chain links TRBV6-1 with TRBJ1-4; 7 bases are shared with TRBD1. V shed 1 base, J shed 7 bases, and the junction held 3 bases outside the gene matches. The CDR3 has 14 amino acids. In germline, CDR1 is MNHNS, CDR2 SASEGT. In DNA, the CDR3 is TGTGCCAGCAGTGAAGGACAGGGCGCTGAAAAACTGTTTTTT. Translation gives CASSEGQGAEKLFF.

V usage is TRBV4-3 and J usage is TRBJ1-4; 7 nucleotides match TRBD1. The V gene end was trimmed by 4 bases and the J gene end by 3 bases; junction bases not matched to a gene: 8. CDR3 length: 16 residues. The germline V gene encodes CDR1 LGHNA and CDR2 YSLEER. The CDR3 sequence: CASSRWDSTSNEKLFF. The CDR3 DNA follows: TGCGCCAGCAGCCGCTGGGACAGTACCTCTAATGAAAAACTGTTTTTT.